This TCR beta chain came from a study of blood T cell repertoires in COVID-19. Study in general: From the United States, Italy and Spain came samples of acute and convalescent COVID-19.

Clones were sequenced by immunoSEQ multiplex PCR, and TCRdb holds only the in-frame ones, with some missing. The sample holds about 100,000 clones; approximately 85% are singletons and the top ten take 2.1%. Germline lookup yields CDR1 GTSNPN and CDR2 SVGIG (reference sequence). The CDR3 covers 14 residues. V lost 3 bases to trimming and J lost 1 base; unmatched junction nucleotides: 5. The table lists this clone with a count of one. The chain has TRBV30 and TRBJ1-1; TRBD1 aligns across 7 bases. The origin of this receptor is a human donor in a cohort sampled during active COVID-19. Material for sequencing was peripheral blood. In nucleotides, the CDR3 is TGTGCCTGGAGCCTTAGGGACAGGAACACTGAAGCTTTCTTT. This codes for CAWSLRDRNTEAFF.